The 27 T cell receptor beta chains given below trace back to one sample, sequenced in a study of blood T cell repertoires in COVID-19. Libraries were prepared by immunoSEQ multiplex PCR; TCRdb keeps only in-frame clonotypes and omits some of them. The table lists 20,000 to 25,000 clones, approximately 91% of them singletons. The sequenced sample was peripheral blood. The receptor source for this set is a woman aged 70-85 years with active COVID-19.

This chain links TRBV9 with TRBJ1-1; TRBD1 aligns across 7 bases. The CDR3 has 13 residues. V gave up 7 bases and J gave up 4 bases; unmatched junction bases: 7. The V gene's germline CDR1 is SGDLS and CDR2 YYNGEE. This CDR3 is CASETGLGTEAFF. The DNA of the CDR3 is TGTGCCAGCGAGACAGGGTTGGGCACTGAAGCTTTCTTT.

The V gene is TRBV6-5, the J gene TRBJ1-6; 9 bases are shared with TRBD1. Germline values: CDR1 MNHEY, CDR2 SVGAGI. This CDR3 comprises 14 residues. The V gene end was trimmed by 6 bases and the J gene end by 10 bases; junction bases not matched to a gene: 7. CDR3 residues: CASRRTGGESPLHF. DNA for the CDR3: TGTGCCAGCAGGAGAACAGGGGGCGAATCACCCCTCCACTTT.

The rearrangement links TRBV5-1 to TRBJ2-3; perhaps TRBD2 as D (6 bases). CDR3 length equals 15 residues. CDR1 and CDR2 from the germline V gene are SGHRS and YFSETQ. Trimming removed 0 bases from V and 2 bases from J, with 10 bases in between. CDR3 nucleotides: TGCGCCAGCAGCTTGGATGCGGGACCCACAGATACGCAGTATTTT. Its protein is CASSLDAGPTDTQYF.

The genes are TRBV14 and TRBJ1-2; unclear D gene. Germline CDR1 SGHDN, CDR2 FVKESK. The CDR3 spans 13 residues. V was trimmed by 4 bases and J by 5 bases, leaving 11 bases between them. CDR3 in DNA: TGTGCCAGCAGCCCTACGGAGAGTTATGGCTACACCTTC. It yields the protein CASSPTESYGYTF.

The chain couples TRBV27 to TRBJ2-7; TRBD1 aligns across 8 bases. The germline gives CDR1 MNHEY, CDR2 SMNVEV (reference sequence). Trimming removed 5 bases from V and 2 bases from J; junction bases left unmatched: 8. This CDR3 contains 15 residues. CDR3 protein: CASSTRTGPTYEQYF. The DNA for the CDR3 is TGTGCCAGCAGTACCCGGACAGGGCCCACCTACGAGCAGTACTTC.

The V gene is TRBV27, the J gene TRBJ2-3; 11 nucleotides match TRBD2. The length of the CDR3 is 17 residues. Looked up from germline, CDR1 is MNHEY and CDR2 is SMNVEV (reference sequence). Germline trimming cut 7 bases from V and 1 base from J; bases unmatched to any gene: 10. As DNA, the CDR3 is TGTGCCAGCATTCCTATGGGGACTAGCGGCCGCACAGATACGCAGTATTTT. Translation gives CASIPMGTSGRTDTQYF.

This clone was observed a single time. The chain employs TRBV7-8 and TRBJ2-6; 8 nucleotides agree with TRBD1. CDR3 length equals 18 residues. With 1 base clipped from V and 0 bases from J, the junction kept 5 bases outside the gene matches. The germline CDR1 and CDR2 sequences are SGHVS and FQNEAQ. The CDR3 DNA reads as TGTGCCAGCAGCTTAGGGACAGGGAGAAACTCTGGGGCCAACGTCCTGACTTTC. It encodes CASSLGTGRNSGANVLTF.

The gene calls are TRBV7-8 and TRBJ1-2, with D perhaps matching TRBD1 (5 bases). V was shortened by 5 bases and J by 1 base, with 14 bases between the two germline ends. The CDR3 has 15 amino acids. CDR1 and CDR2 from the germline V gene are SGHVS and FQNEAQ. CDR3 nucleotides: TGTGCCAGCAGCCTAGGGGCAGTTCGTAACTATGGCTACACCTTC. This encodes CASSLGAVRNYGYTF.

V and J are TRBV7-6 and TRBJ2-1; 10 nucleotides align to TRBD2. The germline V gene encodes CDR1 SGHVS and CDR2 FNYEAQ. The CDR3 is made up of 15 amino acids. V shed 5 bases, J shed 5 bases, and the junction held 6 bases outside the gene matches. CDR3 residues: CASSASGSRNNEQFF. DNA for the CDR3: TGTGCCAGCAGCGCTAGCGGGAGTAGGAACAATGAGCAGTTCTTC.

This chain joins TRBV2 and TRBJ1-1; possible D gene TRBD1, 5 bases. V shed 3 bases and J shed 4 bases, with 18 bases lying between them. CDR3 size: 16 residues. Germline V gene sequence: CDR1 SNHLY, CDR2 FYNNEI. Here the CDR3 reads CASSDGFDSIGTEAFF. The CDR3 DNA is TGTGCCAGCAGTGATGGGTTTGACAGTATCGGCACTGAAGCTTTCTTT.

In its sample, this clone was seen once. The chain uses TRBV29-1 and TRBJ2-7; 7 positions match TRBD2. The V gene end was trimmed by 6 bases and the J gene end by 6 bases; junction bases not matched to a gene: 14. Germline CDR1 SQVTM, CDR2 ANQGSEA. The CDR3 runs 14 residues. The CDR3 DNA reads as TGCAGCGTCGGCCATGGACTAGAGCTAAGCGAGCAGTACTTC. Encoded protein: CSVGHGLELSEQYF.

There are a few counts of this clone. This chain joins TRBV4-1 and TRBJ2-3; the match to TRBD2 covers 10 bases. V was clipped by 3 bases and J by 4 bases; unmatched bases: 4. Germline values: CDR1 MGHRA, CDR2 YSYEKL. CDR3 size: 15 residues. CDR3 bases: TGCGCCAGCAGCCAGACCGGACTAGCGGCAGATACGCAGTATTTT. Translated: CASSQTGLAADTQYF.

This clone was seen a single time. This chain joins TRBV5-1 and TRBJ2-1; 11 bases agree with TRBD2. The germline CDR1 and CDR2 sequences are SGHRS and YFSETQ. J gave up 8 bases and V 2 bases, and 6 bases lay outside the gene matches. CDR3 length equals 15 residues. The DNA of the CDR3 is TGCGCCAGCAGCTTTAGCGGGAGGGCCGGAGATGAGCAGTTCTTC. This encodes CASSFSGRAGDEQFF. The whole variable domain, filled in from reference TRBV5-1 and TRBJ2-1, reads KAGVTQTPRYLIKTRGQQVTLSCSPISGHRSVSWYQQTPGQGLQFLFEYFSETQRNKGNFPGRFSGRQFSNSRSEMNVSTLELGDSALYLCASSFSGRAGDEQFFGPGTRLTVL.

This clone was observed once. This rearrangement joins TRBV28 to TRBJ2-1, with D tentatively TRBD1 (6 bases). Trimming took off 10 bases at V and 6 bases at J, with 22 bases between the two ends. Germline values: CDR1 MDHEN, CDR2 SYDVKM. The CDR3 sequence is 15 residues long. The CDR3 sequence: CATGPGTTRGNEQFF. CDR3 in DNA: TGTGCCACAGGACCCGGGACAACCAGAGGCAATGAGCAGTTCTTC.

A single count supports this clone. V is TRBV6-1 and J is TRBJ2-1; the D gene is possibly TRBD2 (5 bases). This CDR3 is built from 15 residues. CDR1 and CDR2 (germline): MNHNS, SASEGT. V was shortened by 1 base and J by 1 base, with 8 bases between the two germline ends. The CDR3, as DNA: TGTGCCAGCAGTGAAGGACCGGGGTCCTACAATGAGCAGTTCTTC. Protein product: CASSEGPGSYNEQFF.

The chain is built from TRBV4-2 and TRBJ2-2; 11 bases map to TRBD1. CDR1 and CDR2 from the germline V gene are LGHNA and YNFKEQ. The junction had 6 bases not matched to a gene; V was cut back by 4 bases and J by 5 bases. This CDR3 has 16 amino acids. Written as DNA, the CDR3 is TGTGCCAGCAGCCCCCCCGGGACAGGGGGGACCGGGGAGCTGTTTTTT. Residues: CASSPPGTGGTGELFF.

J is TRBJ1-2 and V is TRBV7-8; D perhaps matches TRBD1 (5 bases). CDR3 size: 18 residues. The ends were cut back, 0 bases at V and 5 bases at J, with 22 bases in the middle. The germline V gene encodes CDR1 SGHVS and CDR2 FQNEAQ. The CDR3: CASSLASGEGPFGYGYTF. The CDR3 bases are TGTGCCAGCAGCTTAGCGTCGGGGGAGGGCCCTTTTGGGTATGGCTACACCTTC.

This clone was detected only a few times. This rearrangement joins TRBV6-5 to TRBJ1-2, with D perhaps matching TRBD1 (5 bases). Trimming cost V 2 bases and J 4 bases, with 11 bases left between them. CDR1 is MNHEY, CDR2 SVGAGI, per germline. CDR3 size: 14 residues. Here the CDR3 DNA reads TGTGCCAGCAGTTACGTCCAGGGAAGCTATGGCTACACCTTC. Translation: CASSYVQGSYGYTF.

The chain joins TRBV11-2 to TRBJ2-1; 13 bases match TRBD2. V trimming: 5 bases; J trimming: 10 bases; junction bases outside the gene matches: 11. Germline V gene data show CDR1 as SGHAT and CDR2 as FQNNGV. This CDR3 spans 16 amino acids. CDR3 in amino acids: CASSPLAGGPIEEQFF. For the CDR3, the DNA is TGTGCCAGCAGCCCACTAGCGGGAGGGCCAATTGAAGAGCAGTTCTTC.

The chain carries TRBV7-2 and TRBJ1-5, with 8 bases lining up with TRBD1. Germline CDR1 reads SGHTA; CDR2 reads FQGNSA. The V segment lost 5 bases and the J segment 0 bases; nucleotides outside the gene matches: 3. The CDR3 sequence is 15 residues long. CDR3 protein: CASSGQGGSNQPQHF. CDR3 nucleotides: TGTGCCAGCAGCGGACAGGGAGGTAGCAATCAGCCCCAGCATTTT.

V and J are TRBV2 and TRBJ2-1; a possible D gene is TRBD2 (5 bases). V lost 8 bases, J lost 6 bases, and 11 bases lay in between. This CDR3 has 12 amino acids. CDR1 is SNHLY and CDR2 is FYNNEI in the germline V gene. This CDR3 is CASSRRGNEQFF. The CDR3 region has the DNA TGTGCCAGCTCCAGACGGGGCAATGAGCAGTTCTTC. Based on the CDR3 plus reference TRBV2 and TRBJ2-1, the full variable domain is EPEVTQTPSHQVTQMGQEVILRCVPISNHLYFYWYRQILGQKVEFLVSFYNNEISEKSEIFDDQFSVERPDGSNFTLKIRSTKLEDSAMYFCASSRRGNEQFFGPGTRLTVL.

The chain combines TRBV3-1 (or the pseudogene TRBV3-2) with TRBJ1-4; D might be TRBD1 (6 bases). The CDR3 covers 15 residues. Germline loops: CDR1 LGHDT, CDR2 YNNKEL (reference sequence). V was clipped by 3 bases and J by 7 bases, with 15 bases between them. The CDR3 protein is CASSQAGNRAEKLFF. In DNA form, the CDR3 reads TGTGCCAGCAGCCAGGCCGGGAACAGGGCTGAAAAACTGTTTTTT.

The V gene is TRBV11-2, the J gene TRBJ2-1, with 7 nucleotides matching TRBD2. In germline, CDR1 is SGHAT, CDR2 FQNNGV. With 4 bases clipped from V and 3 bases from J, the junction kept 6 bases outside the gene matches. CDR3 length: 15 residues. The CDR3 nucleotides are TGTGCCAGCAGCTCCGGACTAGGGCTCTACAATGAGCAGTTCTTC. Protein sequence: CASSSGLGLYNEQFF.

Regarding this clone: The junction departs from germline at one end; a sequencing error may be responsible. As DNA, the CDR3 is TGTGCCAGCAGTTACTCGATCCGCGACAGAAGTTTTTTC. Its protein is CASSYSIRDRSFF. This chain connects TRBV6-5 to TRBJ1-2; D might be TRBD1 (5 bases). The CDR3 length is 13 residues. Germline CDR1 and CDR2: MNHEY and SVGAGI.

This sequence joins TRBV28 and TRBJ1-1; D call uncertain. CDR1 is MDHEN, CDR2 SYDVKM, per germline. The CDR3 has 15 amino acids. Trimming left V 6 bases short and J 8 bases short, with 22 bases between. In nucleotides, the CDR3 is TGTGCCAGCAGGTCACCGGGAAGAGGTTCGGGGGAAGCTTTCTTT. Its translation: CASRSPGRGSGEAFF.

V and J are TRBV19 and TRBJ2-7, with 7 bases identical to TRBD1. With V trimmed by 9 bases and J by 3 bases, 11 bases remained unmatched. From germline, CDR1 is LNHDA and CDR2 SQIVND (reference sequence). There are 14 residues in the CDR3. The CDR3 DNA reads TGTGCCAGCCGCCGACAGGGATCGGGCTACGAGCAGTACTTC. This translates into CASRRQGSGYEQYF.

The chain links TRBV5-6 to TRBJ2-5, with 8 bases matching TRBD1. From germline, CDR1 is SGHDT and CDR2 YYEEEE. This CDR3 has 14 residues. The V gene end was trimmed by 4 bases and the J gene end by 4 bases; junction bases not matched to a gene: 6. The CDR3 here is CASSVKQGGETQYF. The CDR3 nucleotides are TGTGCCAGCAGCGTAAAACAGGGGGGAGAGACCCAGTACTTC.